These T cell receptor beta chains were read from a single sample in a study of control samples from healthy donors and cancer patients. Using immunoSEQ multiplex PCR, the repertoire was profiled, and TCRdb retains in-frame clones only, with some absent. The sample carries 170,000 or so clones, around 94% recorded once. The sample comprised blood. These TCRs come from a young woman in good health. The CDR3 runs from the conserved cysteine through the conserved F or W. The D gene is left open where the match is weak. Part of the rows lack a size; the others show once, few, many or a class for expanded clones.

TRBV25-1	12	.	TRBJ1-2	TRBD1	TGTGCCAGTGGGAAGGGGGCAGGGGGCTACACCTTC	CASGKGAGGYTF
TRBV3-1/TRBV3-2	13	once	TRBJ1-5	.	TGTGCCAGCAGCCAAGCGCACGGACAGCCCCAGCATTTT	CASSQAHGQPQHF
TRBV24-1	15	.	TRBJ2-5	.	TGTGCCACCAGTGATTTAACTAGGATGGGAGAGACCCAGTACTTC	CATSDLTRMGETQYF
TRBV11-2	16	.	TRBJ1-3	.	TGTGCCAGCAGCTTATTGCGGCAGACCTCTGGAAACACCATATATTTT	CASSLLRQTSGNTIYF
TRBV19	16	.	TRBJ2-1	TRBD2	TGTGCCAGTAGTCAAGTTCGGGGGGTGGGTTACAATGAGCAGTTCTTC	CASSQVRGVGYNEQFF
TRBV11-2	16	.	TRBJ2-7	TRBD2	TGTGCCAGCAGCTTAACGGCCCCGAGCGGGAGGGGCGAGCAGTACTTC	CASSLTAPSGRGEQYF
TRBV7-2	14	.	TRBJ2-4	.	TGTGCCAGCAGCTTAGTAGCCTGGGGGAACATTCAGTACTTC	CASSLVAWGNIQYF
TRBV19	13	.	TRBJ2-5	.	TGTGCCAGTAGTATAGGGCTAGAAGAGACCCAGTACTTC	CASSIGLEETQYF
TRBV18	13	.	TRBJ2-7	.	TGTGCCAGCTCACCACAGGGGCTCTACGAGCAGTACTTC	CASSPQGLYEQYF
TRBV7-9	15	.	TRBJ2-3	.	TGTGCCAGCAGCCCCCTCAGGGAGTACACAGATACGCAGTATTTT	CASSPLREYTDTQYF
TRBV6-1	15	.	TRBJ1-6	.	TGTGCCAGCAGTGAAGCCCAGGCGAATAATTCACCCCTCCACTTT	CASSEAQANNSPLHF
TRBV10-3	14	.	TRBJ1-2	TRBD1	TGTGCCATCACCCGGGACAGGGAGGGACGAGGCTACACCTTC	CAITRDREGRGYTF
TRBV5-4	13	.	TRBJ2-1	.	TGTGCCAGCAGCTCCCGGGACGACTCTGAGCAGTTCTTC	CASSSRDDSEQFF
TRBV15	17	.	TRBJ2-2	TRBD1	TGTGCCACCAGCAGAGATAAAGGGACAGGGAAAACCGGGGAGCTGTTTTTT	CATSRDKGTGKTGELFF
TRBV29-1	12	.	TRBJ1-2	.	TGCAGCGTTCAGGGTAACATCTATGGCTACACCTTC	CSVQGNIYGYTF
TRBV19	15	once	TRBJ2-7	TRBD1	TGTGCCAGTAGTATGGGGACAGTCGAAAGGACCGAGCAGTACTTC	CASSMGTVERTEQYF
TRBV7-9	15	.	TRBJ2-1	.	TGTGCCAGCAGCTTAGCGGGTCGCTCCTACAATGAGCAGTTCTTC	CASSLAGRSYNEQFF
TRBV7-9	18	.	TRBJ2-4	.	TGTGCCAGCAGCTTGGGGCGTGGGGGGGCCCGTGCCAAAAACATTCAGTACTTC	CASSLGRGGARAKNIQYF
TRBV7-3	15	.	TRBJ2-2	TRBD2	TGTGCCAGCAGCGTTAGCGGGGGGGTTCCCGGGGAGCTGTTTTTT	CASSVSGGVPGELFF
TRBV7-9	15	.	TRBJ1-3	TRBD1	TGTGCCAGCAGCTCCGACAGGGCATCTGGAAACACCATATATTTT	CASSSDRASGNTIYF
TRBV4-1	17	once	TRBJ1-6	.	TGCGCCAGCAGTCCGGGCCTCCTGCGGGGATATAATTCACCCCTCCACTTT	CASSPGLLRGYNSPLHF
TRBV18	14	.	TRBJ1-2	TRBD1	TGTGCCAGCTCACGAATCCAGGGGGTCTCCGGCTACACCTTC	CASSRIQGVSGYTF
TRBV7-9	12	.	TRBJ1-1	.	TGTGCCAGCAGCTTCTACGACGCAGGAGCCTTCTTT	CASSFYDAGAFF
TRBV19	17	.	TRBJ1-1	.	TGTGCCAGTAGTAAAATCCCACAGGGACGGGGGAACACTGAAGCTTTCTTT	CASSKIPQGRGNTEAFF
TRBV7-9	15	.	TRBJ1-4	.	TGTGCCAGCAGCTTAGGAGGGGTCCCTAATGAAAAACTGTTTTTT	CASSLGGVPNEKLFF
TRBV6-2/TRBV6-3	15	.	TRBJ1-1	.	TGTGCCAGCAGCCCTGACGGGGGCCGGAACACTGAAGCTTTCTTT	CASSPDGGRNTEAFF
TRBV27	14	.	TRBJ1-6	TRBD1	TGTGCCAGCAGATCACGGACAGGGAATTCACCCCTCCACTTT	CASRSRTGNSPLHF
TRBV11-3	13	.	TRBJ2-2	.	TGTGCCAGCAGCTTAGTGCGCGCCGGGGAGCTGTTTTTT	CASSLVRAGELFF
TRBV7-8	15	.	TRBJ1-1	.	TGTGCCAGCAGCTTAGGCACGGAGTCGGCGACTGAAGCTTTCTTT	CASSLGTESATEAFF
TRBV28	17	.	TRBJ1-4	TRBD1	TGTGCCAGCATGTTGTGGAGACAGGGGGCAACTAATGAAAAACTGTTTTTT	CASMLWRQGATNEKLFF
TRBV18	14	few	TRBJ1-1	.	TGTGCCAGCTCGTCCATGAACGGGAACACTGAAGCTTTCTTT	CASSSMNGNTEAFF
TRBV6-5	13	.	TRBJ1-1	.	TGTGCCAGCAGCACGGGAGTGAACACTGAAGCTTTCTTT	CASSTGVNTEAFF
TRBV5-6	18	.	TRBJ2-7	TRBD1	TGTGCCAGCAGCTTCTTGCCCGTGCTAGGGGGCGGTTCCTACGAGCAGTACTTC	CASSFLPVLGGGSYEQYF
TRBV6-5	15	.	TRBJ1-3	.	TGTGCCAGCAGTTACTCCTACGGCTCTGGAAACACCATATATTTT	CASSYSYGSGNTIYF
TRBV6-5	14	.	TRBJ1-2	TRBD1	TGTGCCACTTCCCTCAGGACAGGTCCGCCTGGCTACACCTTC	CATSLRTGPPGYTF
TRBV28	15	once	TRBJ1-5	TRBD1	TGTGCCAGCAGTGGAGGGACAGGGGGGGGACAGCCCCAGCATTTT	CASSGGTGGGQPQHF
TRBV6-5	14	once	TRBJ2-1	TRBD1	TGTGCCAGCAGTACCCGGGACAGCAAACCTGGGGAGTTCTTC	CASSTRDSKPGEFF
TRBV6-5	16	once	TRBJ2-5	TRBD2	TGTGCCAGCAGTTACCTCCGGGCGGGAGGGCAAGAGACCCAGTACTTC	CASSYLRAGGQETQYF
TRBV19	12	.	TRBJ2-1	.	TGTGCCAGTAGTATCTTCCGGGATGAGCAGTTCTTC	CASSIFRDEQFF
TRBV5-1	14	.	TRBJ1-2	.	TGCGCCAGCAGCTTGGGGGGGTCGACCTATGGCTACACCTTC	CASSLGGSTYGYTF
TRBV19	15	.	TRBJ1-1	TRBD1	TGTGCCAGTCATCCAACCTCCAGGGGGGACACTGAAGCTTTCTTT	CASHPTSRGDTEAFF